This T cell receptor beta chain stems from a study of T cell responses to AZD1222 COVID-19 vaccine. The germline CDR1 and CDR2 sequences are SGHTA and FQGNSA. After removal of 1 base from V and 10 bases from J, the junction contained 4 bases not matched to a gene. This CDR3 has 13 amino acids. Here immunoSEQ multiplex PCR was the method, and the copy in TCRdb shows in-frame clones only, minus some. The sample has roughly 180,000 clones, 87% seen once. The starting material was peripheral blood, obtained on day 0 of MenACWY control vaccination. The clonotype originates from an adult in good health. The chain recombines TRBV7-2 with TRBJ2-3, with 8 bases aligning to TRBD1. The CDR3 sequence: CASSLGVTGAQYF. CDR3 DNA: TGTGCCAGCAGCTTAGGAGTGACAGGGGCGCAGTATTTT.